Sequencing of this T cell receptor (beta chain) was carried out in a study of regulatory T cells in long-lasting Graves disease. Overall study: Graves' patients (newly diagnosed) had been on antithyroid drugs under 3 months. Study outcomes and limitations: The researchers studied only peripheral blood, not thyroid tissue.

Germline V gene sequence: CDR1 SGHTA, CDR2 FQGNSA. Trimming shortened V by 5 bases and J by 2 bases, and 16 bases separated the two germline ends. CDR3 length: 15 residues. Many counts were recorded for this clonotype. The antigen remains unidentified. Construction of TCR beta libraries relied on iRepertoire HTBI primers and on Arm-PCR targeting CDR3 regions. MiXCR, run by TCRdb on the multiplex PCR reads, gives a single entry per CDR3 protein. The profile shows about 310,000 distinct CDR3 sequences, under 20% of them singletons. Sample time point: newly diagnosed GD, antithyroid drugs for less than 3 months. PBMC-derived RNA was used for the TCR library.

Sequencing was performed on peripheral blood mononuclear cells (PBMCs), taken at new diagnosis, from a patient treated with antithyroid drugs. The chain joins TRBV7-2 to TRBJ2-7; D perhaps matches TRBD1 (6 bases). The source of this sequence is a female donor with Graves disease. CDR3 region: CASSLRDNGAYEQYF. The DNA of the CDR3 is TGTGCCAGCAGCCTCCGGGACAACGGGGCCTACGAGCAGTACTTC.